This T cell receptor (beta chain) originates from a study of cytomegalovirus exposure and HLA in healthy donors. Regarding donors, all were healthy bone marrow donors. The trim removed 5 bases at V and 3 bases at J, leaving 2 bases unmatched. This CDR3 has 13 residues. Germline V gives CDR1 SGHTA, CDR2 FQGNSA. This PCR relied on a set of 60 Vbeta primers and 13 Jbeta primers. Using immunoSEQ multiplex PCR, the repertoire was profiled, and TCRdb retains in-frame clones only, with some absent. Here the sample spans 95,000 to 150,000 clones, 80% being singletons. In this sample, this clone turned up a few times.

Sequenced: PBMCs. The chain combines TRBV7-2 with TRBJ1-1; 8 nucleotides line up with TRBD1. The clonotype originates from a man younger than 45 in good health and CMV-seronegative. CDR3 amino acids: CASSTQGDTEAFF. CDR3 DNA: TGTGCCAGCAGCACACAGGGGGACACTGAAGCTTTCTTT.